Sequencing of this T cell receptor beta chain was carried out in a study of cytomegalovirus exposure and HLA in healthy donors. Notes on the study in general: Reports state that TCR beta sequences accurately predicted most subjects' HLA-A and HLA-B alleles.

On this clone: Its antigen is not known.

PCR amplification relied on 60 Vbeta primers (plus 13 Jbeta primers). Assay used: immunoSEQ multiplex PCR; TCRdb lists only in-frame clones, some missing. The data hold about 160,000 clones, with approximately 80% observed a single time. The source is a woman aged 45-59 years in good health and CMV-seropositive. Material: PBMCs.

As DNA, the CDR3 is TGTGCCAGCAGCTTGTACGGGCAGGGAAACACCGGGGAGCTGTTTTTT. It specifies CASSLYGQGNTGELFF. The chain uses TRBV5-6 and TRBJ2-2; D may be TRBD1 (5 bases). The CDR3 has 16 amino acids. Trimming removed 1 base from V and 2 bases from J, with 12 bases in between. CDR1 SGHDT and CDR2 YYEEEE come from the germline V gene.